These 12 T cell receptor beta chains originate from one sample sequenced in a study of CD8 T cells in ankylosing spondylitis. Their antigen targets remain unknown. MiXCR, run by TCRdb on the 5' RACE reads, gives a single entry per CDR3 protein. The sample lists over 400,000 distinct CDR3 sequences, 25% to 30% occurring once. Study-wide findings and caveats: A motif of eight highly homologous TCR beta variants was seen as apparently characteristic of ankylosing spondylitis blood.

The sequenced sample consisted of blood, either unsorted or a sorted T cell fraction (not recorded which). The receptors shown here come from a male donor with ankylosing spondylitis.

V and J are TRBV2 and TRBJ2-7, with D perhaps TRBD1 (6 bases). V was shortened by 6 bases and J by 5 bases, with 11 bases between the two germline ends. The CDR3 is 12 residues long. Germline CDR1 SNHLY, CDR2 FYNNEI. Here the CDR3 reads CASRGDTHEQYF. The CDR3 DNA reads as TGTGCCAGCAGGGGGGACACCCACGAGCAGTACTTC. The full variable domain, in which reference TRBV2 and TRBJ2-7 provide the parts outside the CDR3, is EPEVTQTPSHQVTQMGQEVILRCVPISNHLYFYWYRQILGQKVEFLVSFYNNEISEKSEIFDDQFSVERPDGSNFTLKIRSTKLEDSAMYFCASRGDTHEQYFGPGTRLTVT.

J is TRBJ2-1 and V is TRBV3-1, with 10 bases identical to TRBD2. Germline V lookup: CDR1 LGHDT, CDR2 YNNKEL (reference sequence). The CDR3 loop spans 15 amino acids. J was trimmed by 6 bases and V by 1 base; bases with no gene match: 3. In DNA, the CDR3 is TGTGCCAGCAGCCAAGTAAGGACTAGCGGCAATGAGCAGTTCTTC. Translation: CASSQVRTSGNEQFF.

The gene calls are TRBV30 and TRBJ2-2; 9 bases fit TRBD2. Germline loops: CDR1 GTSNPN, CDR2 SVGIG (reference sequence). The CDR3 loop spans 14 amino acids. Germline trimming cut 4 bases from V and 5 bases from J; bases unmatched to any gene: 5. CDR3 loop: CAWNSGRATGELFF. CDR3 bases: TGTGCCTGGAATAGCGGGAGAGCGACCGGGGAGCTGTTTTTT.

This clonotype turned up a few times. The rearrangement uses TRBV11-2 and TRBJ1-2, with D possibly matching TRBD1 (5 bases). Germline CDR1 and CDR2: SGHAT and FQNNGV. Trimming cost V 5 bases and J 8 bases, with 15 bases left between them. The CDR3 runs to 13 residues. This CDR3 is CASSPLRVRGYTF. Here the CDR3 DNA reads TGTGCCAGCAGCCCACTCAGGGTCAGGGGCTACACCTTC.

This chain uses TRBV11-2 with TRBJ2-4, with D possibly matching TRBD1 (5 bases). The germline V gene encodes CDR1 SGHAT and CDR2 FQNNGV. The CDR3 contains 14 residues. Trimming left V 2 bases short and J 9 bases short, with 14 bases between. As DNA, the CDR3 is TGTGCCAGCAGCTTATCAGGGCCTGAAAGCATTCAGTACTTC. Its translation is CASSLSGPESIQYF.

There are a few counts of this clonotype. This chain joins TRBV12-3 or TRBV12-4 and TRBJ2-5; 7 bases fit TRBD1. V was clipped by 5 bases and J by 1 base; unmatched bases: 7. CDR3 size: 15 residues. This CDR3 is CASSPFRDSQETQYF. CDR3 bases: TGTGCCAGCAGTCCGTTCCGGGACAGCCAAGAGACCCAGTACTTC.

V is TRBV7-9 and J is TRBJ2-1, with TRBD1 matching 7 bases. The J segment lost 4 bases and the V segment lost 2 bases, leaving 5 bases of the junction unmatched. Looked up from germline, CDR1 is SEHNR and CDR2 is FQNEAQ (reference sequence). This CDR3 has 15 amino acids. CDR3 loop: CASSLTGDPYNEQFF. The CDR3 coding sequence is TGTGCCAGCAGCTTAACAGGGGATCCTTACAATGAGCAGTTCTTC.

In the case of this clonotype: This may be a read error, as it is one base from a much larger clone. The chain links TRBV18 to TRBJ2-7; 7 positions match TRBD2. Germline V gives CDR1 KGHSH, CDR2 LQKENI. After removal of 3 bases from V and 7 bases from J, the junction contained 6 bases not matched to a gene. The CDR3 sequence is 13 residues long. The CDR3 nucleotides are TGTGCCAGCTCACCGGGACTAACTGGAGAGCAGTACTTC. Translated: CASSPGLTGEQYF.

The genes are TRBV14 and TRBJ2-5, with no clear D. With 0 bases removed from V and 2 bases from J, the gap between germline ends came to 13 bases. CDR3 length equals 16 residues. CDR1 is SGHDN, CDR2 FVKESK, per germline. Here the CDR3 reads CASSQDPKVAQETQYF. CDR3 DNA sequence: TGTGCCAGCAGCCAAGATCCCAAGGTAGCACAAGAGACCCAGTACTTC.

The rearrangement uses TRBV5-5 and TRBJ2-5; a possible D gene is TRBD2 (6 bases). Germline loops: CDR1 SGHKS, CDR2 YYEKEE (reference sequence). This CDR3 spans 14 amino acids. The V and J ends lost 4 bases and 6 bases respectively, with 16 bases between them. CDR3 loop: CASSEGAGRKTQYF. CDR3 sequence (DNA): TGTGCCAGCAGCGAAGGGGCAGGGAGGAAGACCCAGTACTTC.

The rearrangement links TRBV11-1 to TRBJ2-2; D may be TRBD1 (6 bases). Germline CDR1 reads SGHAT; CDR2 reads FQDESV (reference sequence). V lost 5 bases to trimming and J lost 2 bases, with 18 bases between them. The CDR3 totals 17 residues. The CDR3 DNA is TGTGCCAGCAGCCTTAGTACCTCGACAGGAAACACCGGGGAGCTGTTTTTT. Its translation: CASSLSTSTGNTGELFF.

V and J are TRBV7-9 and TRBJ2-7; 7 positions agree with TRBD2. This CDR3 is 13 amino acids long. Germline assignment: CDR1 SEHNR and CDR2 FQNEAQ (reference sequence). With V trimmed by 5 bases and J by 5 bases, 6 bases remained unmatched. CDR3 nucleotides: TGTGCCAGCAGCCAACGGGGGGTCGACGAGCAGTACGTC. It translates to CASSQRGVDEQYV.